The source of this T cell receptor beta chain is a study of kidney transplant recipient with SARS-CoV-2 infection. This CDR3 spans 13 amino acids. Germline CDR1 and CDR2: SGHDT and YYEEEE. V lost 1 base, J lost 5 bases, and 9 bases lay in between. TCRdb ran MiXCR on the reads and lists one entry per CDR3 protein. Of about 240,000 distinct CDR3 sequences detected, about 28% appear once; the ten largest clones hold roughly 7.3%. This rearrangement joins TRBV5-6 to TRBJ2-5; a weak D match, TRBD2 (5 bases). This specimen was a blood sample, taken at baseline and between days 110 and 120 from a kidney transplant recipient. This TCR was sampled from a male patient in his 30s who had COVID-19 and was a kidney transplant recipient. The graft donor may be the source of some T cells. CDR3 bases: TGTGCCAGCAGCTTGTATAGCGTGGAGACCCAGTACTTC. Its protein product is CASSLYSVETQYF.